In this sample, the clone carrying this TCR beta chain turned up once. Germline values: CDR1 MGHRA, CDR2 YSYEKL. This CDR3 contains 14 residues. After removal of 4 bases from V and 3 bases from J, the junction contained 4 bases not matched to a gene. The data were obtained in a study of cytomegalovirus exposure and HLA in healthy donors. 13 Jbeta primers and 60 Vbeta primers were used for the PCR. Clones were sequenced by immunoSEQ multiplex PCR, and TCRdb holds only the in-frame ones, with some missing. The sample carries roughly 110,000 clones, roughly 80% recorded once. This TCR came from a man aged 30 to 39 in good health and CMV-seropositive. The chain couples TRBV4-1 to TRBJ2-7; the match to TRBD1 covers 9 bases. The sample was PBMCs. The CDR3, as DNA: TGCGCCAGCAGCCTTCGGGACAGGGACTACGAGCAGTACTTC. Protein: CASSLRDRDYEQYF.